The 19 T cell receptor beta chains below all came from one sample that was sequenced in a study of sequential checkpoint blockade in melanoma. Produced via immunoSEQ multiplex PCR; TCRdb's table is partial and in-frame only. The sample comprises 7,000 to 8,500 clones, 50% to 75% of which are singletons, and approximately 8.9% rests with the top ten. This sample's treatment: randomized to nivolumab then ipilimumab (arm A) or the reverse (arm B). The specimen comprised CD8+ T cells sorted from blood (inferred from file names), sampled from a patient given nivolumab and ipilimumab in sequence. Every receptor here comes from a human donor with melanoma.

This rearrangement joins TRBV7-9 to TRBJ2-5; no clear D. TRBJ2-7 explains the end of the DNA better; the J call may be wrong. Germline CDR1 and CDR2: SEHNR and FQNEAQ (reference sequence). This CDR3 has 11 residues. The CDR3 coding sequence is TGTGCCAGCGGGTCTTACTACGAGCAGTACTTC. Translation: CASGSYYEQYF.

This chain uses TRBV4-2 with TRBJ1-1, with 8 bases aligning to TRBD1. This CDR3 has 16 residues. CDR1 and CDR2 (germline): LGHNA, YNFKEQ. With V trimmed by 5 bases and J by 1 base, 9 bases remained unmatched. CDR3 protein: CASSFRPQGGNTEAFF. Here the CDR3 DNA reads TGTGCCAGCAGCTTCCGCCCACAGGGGGGGAACACTGAAGCTTTCTTT.

The chain links TRBV7-3 to TRBJ1-1, with 9 bases lining up with TRBD1. J was trimmed by 0 bases and V by 5 bases; bases with no gene match: 4. CDR3 length: 15 amino acids. Germline-derived CDR1 and CDR2 are SGHTA and FQGTGA. The CDR3 DNA is TGTGCCAGCAGCCAAGGGACAGGGATGAACACTGAAGCTTTCTTT. Protein: CASSQGTGMNTEAFF.

The chain carries TRBV10-3 and TRBJ2-1; 7 bases map to TRBD2. The CDR3 contains 13 residues. Trimming at V came to 6 bases and at J to 2 bases, leaving 1 base not matched to a gene. CDR1 ENHRY and CDR2 SYGVKD come from the germline V gene. CDR3 protein: CAISLAAYNEQFF. Written as DNA, the CDR3 is TGTGCCATCAGCCTAGCGGCCTACAATGAGCAGTTCTTC.

The table lists this clone with a count of one. V and J are TRBV11-2 and TRBJ2-7, with 7 bases that match TRBD2. V was pared by 5 bases and J by 0 bases, with 4 bases of the junction left unmatched. Germline CDR1 and CDR2: SGHAT and FQNNGV. This CDR3 has 14 amino acids. The DNA of the CDR3 is TGTGCCAGCAGCCCAAGCGGGGCCTCCTACGAGCAGTACTTC. This codes for CASSPSGASYEQYF. Full variable domain (missing parts from reference TRBV11-2 and TRBJ2-7): EAGVAQSPRYKIIEKRQSVAFWCNPISGHATLYWYQQILGQGPKLLIQFQNNGVVDDSQLPKDRFSAERLKGVDSTLKIQPAKLEDSAVYLCASSPSGASYEQYFGPGTRLTVT.

The genes are TRBV7-8 and TRBJ2-1, with TRBD2 matching over 9 bases. This CDR3 has 18 amino acids. The trim removed 3 bases at V and 6 bases at J, leaving 15 bases unmatched. Looked up from germline, CDR1 is SGHVS and CDR2 is FQNEAQ. CDR3 bases: TGTGCCAGCAGCTTGTATGGGTCTAGCGGGAATCCAAGCAATGAGCAGTTCTTC. Translating it yields CASSLYGSSGNPSNEQFF.

This sequence joins TRBV4-1 and TRBJ2-7; 9 positions agree with TRBD1. The germline CDR1 and CDR2 sequences are MGHRA and YSYEKL. The CDR3 spans 17 residues. V lost 4 bases and J lost 4; bases outside the gene matches: 14. The CDR3 bases are TGCGCCAGCAGCCCGTCACCTCCCGGGACAGGGCAGTACGAGCAGTACTTC. Residues: CASSPSPPGTGQYEQYF.

This sequence joins TRBV9 and TRBJ2-5; 12 positions agree with TRBD2. The J call may be incorrect, as the DNA end agrees better with TRBJ2-7. CDR1 and CDR2 from the germline V gene are SGDLS and YYNGEE. This CDR3 has 15 residues. The CDR3 region is CASSPRTSGTYEQYF. The DNA of the CDR3 is TGTGCCAGCAGCCCAAGGACTAGCGGGACATACGAGCAGTACTTC.

The J gene is TRBJ2-7, the V gene TRBV18; D perhaps matches TRBD2 (5 bases). The CDR3 sequence is 14 residues long. Trimming took off 6 bases at V and 4 bases at J, with 16 bases between the two ends. Looked up from germline, CDR1 is KGHSH and CDR2 is LQKENI. CDR3 nucleotides: TGTGCCAGCTCGCCAACGGACTTAGAGTACGAGCAGTACTTC. This sequence encodes CASSPTDLEYEQYF.

J is TRBJ2-1 and V is TRBV4-2, with D hard to call. This CDR3 contains 19 residues. CDR1 is LGHNA and CDR2 is YNFKEQ in the germline V gene. Trimming pared 0 bases from V and 1 base from J, leaving 19 bases between. The CDR3, as DNA: TGTGCCAGCAGCCAAGAAGCCCTGGCGGTCCTACATTCCTACAATGAGCAGTTCTTC. Translating gives CASSQEALAVLHSYNEQFF.

J is TRBJ1-5 and V is TRBV5-1, with D perhaps TRBD1 (6 bases). The CDR3 runs to 14 residues. The germline V gene encodes CDR1 SGHRS and CDR2 YFSETQ. V lost 1 base, J lost 11 bases, and 16 bases lay in between. In nucleotides, the CDR3 is TGCGCCAGCAGCTTGTACAGGGTAGATGATGCCCAGCATTTT. Its translation: CASSLYRVDDAQHF.

V is TRBV5-1 and J is TRBJ2-7; TRBD1 aligns across 9 bases. Losses at the gene ends were 4 bases for V and 5 bases for J; bases not matched to a gene: 7. Germline CDR1 is SGHRS and CDR2 is YFSETQ. The length of the CDR3 is 14 residues. The chain's CDR3 is CASSVDRGANEQYF. The CDR3 DNA reads as TGCGCCAGCAGCGTGGACAGGGGCGCTAACGAGCAGTACTTC.

The rearrangement joins TRBV5-1 to TRBJ1-4; 8 bases are a match to TRBD1. Per germline, CDR1 SGHRS and CDR2 YFSETQ. The V segment lost 3 bases and the J segment 8 bases; nucleotides outside the gene matches: 9. The CDR3 has 15 amino acids. The CDR3: CASSSRDRKFEKLFF. CDR3 DNA sequence: TGCGCCAGCAGCTCCCGGGACAGGAAATTCGAAAAACTGTTTTTT.

This clone was seen only a few times. In DNA, the CDR3 is TGTGCCTGGAGTGCAAGCGGGTTCGACGAGCAGTACTTC. Its protein is CAWSASGFDEQYF. This chain links TRBV30 with TRBJ2-7, with a possible D match to TRBD2 (6 bases). The CDR3 extends over 13 amino acids. Germline loops: CDR1 GTSNPN, CDR2 SVGIG (reference sequence). V gave up 1 base and J gave up 5 bases, with 12 bases separating them.

The chain employs TRBV15 and TRBJ2-7; possible D gene TRBD1, 5 bases. Trimming took off 2 bases at V and 3 bases at J, with 5 bases between the two ends. This CDR3 is 12 amino acids long. The germline V gene encodes CDR1 LNHNV and CDR2 YYDKDF (reference sequence). This CDR3 is CATSRTGYEQYF. The CDR3 DNA follows: TGTGCCACCAGCAGAACAGGCTACGAGCAGTACTTC.

This clone was observed once. This chain connects TRBV6-1 to TRBJ2-7; D is unclear. CDR1 and CDR2 (germline): MNHNS, SASEGT. Deletions cut 2 bases from V and 1 base from J, with 6 bases between. The CDR3 runs to 13 residues. The CDR3 DNA is TGTGCCAGCAGTGAACTTCCTTCCTACGAGCAGTACTTC. Translating gives CASSELPSYEQYF.

This chain connects TRBV5-1 to TRBJ1-1; 8 bases are a match to TRBD1. CDR1 is SGHRS and CDR2 is YFSETQ in the germline V gene. This CDR3 region has 14 residues. Losses at the gene ends were 5 bases for V and 1 base for J; bases not matched to a gene: 4. As DNA, the CDR3 is TGCGCCAGCAGTTCGGGGACAGGGAACACTGAAGCTTTCTTT. This codes for CASSSGTGNTEAFF.

A few counts support this clone. The chain joins TRBV5-7 to TRBJ2-7, with TRBD1 as a possible D gene (6 bases). TRBV5-7 falls under the ORF class, with uncertain function. The length of the CDR3 is 14 residues. With 1 base removed from V and 5 bases from J, the gap between germline ends came to 13 bases. In DNA, the CDR3 is TGTGCCAGCAGCTTGTCAGGGGCGCCCCACGAGCAGTACTTC. It specifies CASSLSGAPHEQYF.

The chain recombines TRBV28 with TRBJ1-1; D may be TRBD1 (6 bases). CDR1 and CDR2 (germline): MDHEN, SYDVKM. CDR3 length: 13 residues. The V gene lost 6 bases and the J gene lost 3 bases, with 11 bases spanning the gap. The CDR3 reads CASSLEGDTEAFF. The CDR3 DNA reads as TGTGCCAGCAGCCTAGAGGGGGACACTGAAGCTTTCTTT.